These T cell receptor beta chains were read from a single sample in a study of T cells in tuberculosis. Data came from immunoSEQ multiplex PCR; TCRdb stores just in-frame clones and leaves some out. The sample holds about 35,000 clones, 80% to 95% seen once. This sample comprised PBMCs, obtained at tuberculosis diagnosis. The receptors shown here come from an adult with tuberculosis. Each CDR3 is given with its conserved first and last residue. The order of the fields is D gene, clone size, V gene, J gene, CDR3 protein, CDR3 DNA. The D gene is left open where the match is weak. The size of a clone is reported for some rows only, either as once, few or many, or as a class for expanded clones.

.	.	TRBV27	TRBJ2-7	CASRRDSLSSYEQYF	TGTGCCAGCAGACGGGACTCACTTTCTTCCTACGAGCAGTACTTC
.	.	TRBV5-1	TRBJ2-5	CASSLVGGKGETQYF	TGCGCCAGCAGCTTGGTAGGGGGTAAGGGGGAGACCCAGTACTTC
.	once	TRBV6-6	TRBJ2-2	CASSPTAPNTGELFF	TGTGCCAGCAGCCCGACTGCCCCTAACACCGGGGAGCTGTTTTTT
.	.	TRBV28	TRBJ2-7	CASSLSLAILSYEQYF	TGTGCCAGCAGTTTGTCTTTAGCGATCCTTTCCTACGAGCAGTACTTC
.	.	TRBV11-1	TRBJ2-4	CASSFGVAKNIQYF	TGTGCCAGCAGCTTCGGGGTAGCCAAAAACATTCAGTACTTC
.	.	TRBV9	TRBJ1-1	CASSAGFMNTEAFF	TGTGCCAGCAGCGCGGGGTTCATGAACACTGAAGCTTTCTTT
.	once	TRBV27	TRBJ1-4	CASRKTGTTNEKLFF	TGTGCCAGCAGAAAGACGGGAACAACTAATGAAAAACTGTTTTTT
.	.	TRBV7-7	TRBJ2-3	CASSLGAHRTDTQYF	TGTGCCAGCAGCTTAGGGGCTCATCGCACAGATACGCAGTATTTT
TRBD2	.	TRBV27	TRBJ2-3	CASTTLERGDTQYF	TGTGCCAGCACCACACTCGAGCGGGGGGATACGCAGTATTTT
.	once	TRBV6-1	TRBJ1-5	CASSEAGGRNNQPQHF	TGTGCCAGCAGTGAAGCGGGGGGTAGGAACAATCAGCCCCAGCATTTT
TRBD1	.	TRBV5-6	TRBJ2-7	CASSFGTAYEQYF	TGTGCCAGCAGCTTCGGGACAGCCTACGAGCAGTACTTC
.	once	TRBV12-2	TRBJ1-2	CASRCYRREDTDWGYTF	TGTGCAAGTCGCTGTTACCGTAGGGAAGACACGGACTGGGGCTACACCTTC
.	.	TRBV19	TRBJ1-1	CASSIPGSYTEAFF	TGTGCCAGTAGTATCCCAGGGTCTTACACTGAAGCTTTCTTT
TRBD1	.	TRBV5-1	TRBJ1-2	CASSSFYRDSTLSNYGYTF	TGCGCCAGCAGCTCGTTTTACCGGGACAGTACCTTGTCTAACTATGGCTACACCTTC
TRBD1	.	TRBV28	TRBJ2-5	CASSPGQGYEETQYF	TGTGCCAGCAGTCCCGGACAGGGCTATGAAGAGACCCAGTACTTC
TRBD1	.	TRBV5-1	TRBJ1-1	CASSLDRGPPSTEAFF	TGCGCCAGCAGCTTAGACAGGGGGCCCCCCTCGACTGAAGCTTTCTTT
TRBD2	once	TRBV19	TRBJ2-5	CASTFSLAGQETQYF	TGTGCCAGTACCTTTTCCCTAGCGGGCCAAGAGACCCAGTACTTC
.	.	TRBV18	TRBJ2-2	CASSPGDSANTGELFF	TGTGCCAGCTCACCTGGAGACAGCGCGAACACCGGGGAGCTGTTTTTT
TRBD2	once	TRBV10-3	TRBJ2-7	CAISERGLVSEQYF	TGTGCCATCAGTGAGAGGGGACTAGTTTCCGAGCAGTACTTC
.	.	TRBV9	TRBJ1-5	CASSVEGKSNQPQHF	TGTGCCAGCAGCGTGGAGGGGAAGAGCAATCAGCCCCAGCATTTT
TRBD1	once	TRBV28	TRBJ1-1	CASSQGQGVRSTEAFF	TGTGCCAGCAGCCAAGGGCAGGGGGTGAGAAGCACTGAAGCTTTCTTT
.	.	TRBV7-6	TRBJ2-5	CASSPTSETQYF	TGTGCCAGCAGCCCTACCTCTGAGACCCAGTACTTC
.	.	TRBV2	TRBJ1-1	CASRLQGSTEAFF	TGTGCCAGCAGACTCCAGGGGTCCACTGAAGCTTTCTTT
.	.	TRBV9	TRBJ2-5	CASSVELAGGTQYF	TGTGCCAGCAGCGTCGAGCTAGCCGGAGGGACCCAGTACTTC
TRBD1	.	TRBV5-8	TRBJ1-3	CASSKGRGPGNTIYF	TGTGCCAGCAGCAAAGGCAGGGGGCCTGGAAACACCATATATTTT
.	.	TRBV28	TRBJ2-3	CASSLYAGFSTDTQYF	TGTGCCAGCAGTTTATACGCGGGCTTTAGCACAGATACGCAGTATTTT
TRBD1	.	TRBV11-2	TRBJ1-1	CASSRPGQGTEAFF	TGTGCCAGCAGCCGTCCGGGACAGGGGACTGAAGCTTTCTTT
.	.	TRBV6-5	TRBJ1-6	CASSNVPNGNSPLHF	TGTGCCAGCAGTAACGTCCCTAATGGTAATTCACCCCTCCACTTT
TRBD2	.	TRBV7-9	TRBJ2-7	CASSPLGGDYEQYF	TGTGCCAGCAGCCCCCTCGGGGGGGACTACGAGCAGTACTTC
.	.	TRBV6-5	TRBJ1-1	CASILSGEAFF	TGTGCCAGCATCCTCTCCGGGGAGGCTTTCTTT
TRBD2	.	TRBV10-3	TRBJ2-1	CAISEWLAGGSEQFF	TGTGCCATCAGTGAGTGGCTAGCGGGGGGTTCTGAGCAGTTCTTC
.	.	TRBV6-6	TRBJ2-5	CASSYPGKETQYF	TGTGCCAGCAGTTACCCGGGGAAGGAGACCCAGTACTTC
.	.	TRBV10-3	TRBJ1-5	CAISESQNQPQHF	TGTGCCATCAGTGAGTCACAGAATCAGCCCCAGCATTTT
.	.	TRBV5-4	TRBJ2-3	CASSPWTAPFDTQYF	TGTGCCAGCAGCCCTTGGACAGCCCCCTTCGATACGCAGTATTTT
.	once	TRBV4-1	TRBJ1-2	CASSQDDRIGSGYTF	TGCGCCAGCAGCCAAGATGACAGGATAGGCTCTGGCTACACCTTC
.	.	TRBV11-1	TRBJ2-4	CASSENSGLAKNIQYF	TGTGCCAGCAGTGAAAATAGCGGACTAGCCAAAAACATTCAGTACTTC
TRBD2	.	TRBV5-4	TRBJ2-1	CASSLVTLLAGGPYNEQFF	TGTGCCAGCAGCTTGGTCACCTTACTAGCGGGGGGGCCCTACAATGAGCAGTTCTTC
TRBD1	once	TRBV6-5	TRBJ1-2	CASSYTRQGSYGYTF	TGTGCCAGCAGTTACACAAGACAGGGATCCTATGGCTACACCTTC
TRBD2	.	TRBV5-1	TRBJ2-7	CASSLVAGGTLVEQYF	TGCGCCAGCAGCTTGGTAGCGGGGGGAACCCTAGTCGAGCAGTACTTC
TRBD1	.	TRBV6-6	TRBJ2-3	CASSLRGLRDTQYF	TGTGCCAGCAGCCTCAGGGGGCTGAGAGATACGCAGTATTTT
.	.	TRBV7-2	TRBJ2-7	CASSLQLGSSYEQYF	TGTGCCAGCAGCTTACAACTAGGGAGCTCCTACGAGCAGTACTTC
.	.	TRBV20-1	TRBJ2-7	CSAYISYEQYF	TGCAGTGCTTATATCTCCTACGAGCAGTACTTC
TRBD2	.	TRBV19	TRBJ2-7	CASSPTPGLIAYEQYF	TGTGCCAGTAGTCCTACCCCGGGACTAATAGCTTACGAGCAGTACTTC
TRBD1	.	TRBV6-6	TRBJ2-3	CASSYRQGMTDTQYF	TGTGCCAGCAGTTACCGACAGGGAATGACAGATACGCAGTATTTT
TRBD2	few	TRBV9	TRBJ2-7	CASSVGAGAAYEQYF	TGTGCCAGCAGCGTAGGGGCGGGAGCTGCGTACGAGCAGTACTTC